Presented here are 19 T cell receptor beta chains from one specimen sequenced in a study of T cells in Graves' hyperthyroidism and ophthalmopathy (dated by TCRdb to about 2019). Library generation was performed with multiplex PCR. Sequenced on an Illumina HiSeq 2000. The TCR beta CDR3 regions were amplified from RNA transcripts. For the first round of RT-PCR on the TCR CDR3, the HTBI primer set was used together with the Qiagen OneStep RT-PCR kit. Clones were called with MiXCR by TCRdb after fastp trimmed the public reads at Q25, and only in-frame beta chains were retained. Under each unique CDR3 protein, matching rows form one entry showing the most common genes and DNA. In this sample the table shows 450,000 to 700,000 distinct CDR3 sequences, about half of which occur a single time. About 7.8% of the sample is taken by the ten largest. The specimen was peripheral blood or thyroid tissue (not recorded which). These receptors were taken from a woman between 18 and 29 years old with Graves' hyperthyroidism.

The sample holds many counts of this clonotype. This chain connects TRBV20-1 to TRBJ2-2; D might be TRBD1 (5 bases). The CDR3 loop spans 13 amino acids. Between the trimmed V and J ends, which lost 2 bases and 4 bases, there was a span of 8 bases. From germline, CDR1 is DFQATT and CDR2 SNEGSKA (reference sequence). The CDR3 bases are TGCAGTGCTAGACCGACAGTCACCGGGGAGCTGTTTTTT. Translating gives CSARPTVTGELFF.

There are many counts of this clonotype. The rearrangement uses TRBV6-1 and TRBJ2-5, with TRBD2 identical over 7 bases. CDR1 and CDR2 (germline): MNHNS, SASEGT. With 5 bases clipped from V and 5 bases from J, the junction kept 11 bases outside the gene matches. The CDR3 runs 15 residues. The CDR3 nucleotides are TGTGCCAGCAGTACCTCCCGACTGGGGGGGGAGACCCAGTACTTC. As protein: CASSTSRLGGETQYF.

The CDR3 nucleotides are TGCGCCAGCAGCCAGGGGACAGTCAATTCACCCCTCCACTTT. Amino acid sequence: CASSQGTVNSPLHF. The chain has TRBV5-1 and TRBJ1-6, with 7 nucleotides matching TRBD1. With 4 bases clipped from V and 7 bases from J, the junction kept 5 bases outside the gene matches. CDR3 length: 14 residues. Germline CDR1 SGHRS, CDR2 YFSETQ.

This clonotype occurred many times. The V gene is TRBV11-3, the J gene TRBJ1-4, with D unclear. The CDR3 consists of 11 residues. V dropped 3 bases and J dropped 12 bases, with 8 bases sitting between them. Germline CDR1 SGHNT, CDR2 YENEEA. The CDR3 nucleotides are TGTGCCAGCAGCTTCGGGGAGGAACTGTTTTTT. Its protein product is CASSFGEELFF.

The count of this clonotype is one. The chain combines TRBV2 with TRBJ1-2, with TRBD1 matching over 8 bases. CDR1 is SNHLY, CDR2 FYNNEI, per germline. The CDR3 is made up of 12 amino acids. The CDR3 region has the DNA TGTGCTAAGGACAGGGAAGACTATGGCTACACCTTC. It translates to CAKDREDYGYTF.

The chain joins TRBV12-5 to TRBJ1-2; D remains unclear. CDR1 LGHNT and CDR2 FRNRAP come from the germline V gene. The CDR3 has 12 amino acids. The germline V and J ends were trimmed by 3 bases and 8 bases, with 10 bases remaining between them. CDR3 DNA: TGTGCTAGTGGTTTAGCGGTGGAAGGCTACACCTTC. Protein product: CASGLAVEGYTF.

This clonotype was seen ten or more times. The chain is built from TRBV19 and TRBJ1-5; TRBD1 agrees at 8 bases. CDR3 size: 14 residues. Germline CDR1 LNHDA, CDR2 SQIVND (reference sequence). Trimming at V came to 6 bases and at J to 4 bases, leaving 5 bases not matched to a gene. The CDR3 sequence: CASRPRQGNQPQHF. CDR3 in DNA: TGTGCCAGTAGGCCCCGACAGGGGAATCAGCCCCAGCATTTT.

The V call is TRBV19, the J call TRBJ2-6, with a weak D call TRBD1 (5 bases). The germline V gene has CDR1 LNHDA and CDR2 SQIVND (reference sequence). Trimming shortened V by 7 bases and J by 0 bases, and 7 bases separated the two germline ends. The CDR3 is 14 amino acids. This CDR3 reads CASKGDSGANVLTF. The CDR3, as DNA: TGTGCCAGTAAAGGGGACTCTGGGGCCAACGTCCTGACTTTC.

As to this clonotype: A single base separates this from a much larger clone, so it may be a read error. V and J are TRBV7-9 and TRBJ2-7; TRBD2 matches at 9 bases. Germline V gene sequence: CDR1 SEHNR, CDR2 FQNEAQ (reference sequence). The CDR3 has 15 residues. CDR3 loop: CVSSPYAAGGSEQYF. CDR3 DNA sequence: TGTGTCAGCAGCCCCTACGCAGCGGGAGGTAGCGAGCAGTACTTC.

The CDR3: CASAGSNTGELFF. The CDR3 nucleotides are TGTGCCAGCGCCGGGTCTAACACCGGGGAGCTGTTTTTT. This sequence joins TRBV6-1 and TRBJ2-2, with D uncertain. The germline CDR1 and CDR2 sequences are MNHNS and SASEGT. With 8 bases removed from V and 2 bases from J, the gap between germline ends came to 9 bases. The CDR3 contains 13 residues.

The CDR3 sequence: CASSKGVFSMSTEKLFF. The CDR3 region has the DNA TGTGCCAGCAGTAAAGGGGTGTTCTCCATGTCGACTGAAAAACTGTTTTTT. V gene TRBV2 combines with J gene TRBJ1-4, with a possible D match to TRBD1 (5 bases). Trimming cost V 5 bases and J 7 bases, with 23 bases left between them. The CDR3 is 17 amino acids. Per germline, CDR1 SNHLY and CDR2 FYNNEI.

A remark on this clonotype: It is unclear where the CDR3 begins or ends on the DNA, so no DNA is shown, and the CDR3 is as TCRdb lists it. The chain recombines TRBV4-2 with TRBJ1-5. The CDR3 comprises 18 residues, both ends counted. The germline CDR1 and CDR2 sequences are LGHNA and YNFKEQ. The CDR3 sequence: CASSQDRLQRGGNQPQHF.

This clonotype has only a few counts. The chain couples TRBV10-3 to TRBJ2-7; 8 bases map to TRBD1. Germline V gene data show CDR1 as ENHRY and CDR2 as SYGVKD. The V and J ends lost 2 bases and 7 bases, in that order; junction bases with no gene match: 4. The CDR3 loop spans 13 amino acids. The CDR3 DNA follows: TGTGCCATCAGTGAGCAGGGGGCCCGGGAGCAGTACTTC. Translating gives CAISEQGAREQYF.

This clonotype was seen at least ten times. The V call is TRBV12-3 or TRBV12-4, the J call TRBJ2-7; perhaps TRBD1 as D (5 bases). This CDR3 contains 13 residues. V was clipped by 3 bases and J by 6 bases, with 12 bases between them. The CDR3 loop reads CASSLDTGLEQYF. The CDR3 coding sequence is TGTGCCAGCAGTTTGGACACTGGTCTCGAGCAGTACTTC.

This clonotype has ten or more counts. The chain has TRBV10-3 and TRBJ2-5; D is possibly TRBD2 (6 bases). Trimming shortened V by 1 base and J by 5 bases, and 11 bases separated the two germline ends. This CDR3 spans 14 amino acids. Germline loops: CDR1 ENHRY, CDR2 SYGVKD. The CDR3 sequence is CAISELGGEETQYF. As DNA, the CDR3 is TGTGCCATCAGTGAGTTGGGAGGCGAGGAGACCCAGTACTTC.

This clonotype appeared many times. Here the CDR3 reads CASSQVSGRSYEQYF. In DNA form, the CDR3 reads TGTGCCAGCAGCCAAGTTAGCGGGAGGTCCTACGAGCAGTACTTC. The V and J genes are TRBV14 and TRBJ2-7; 10 bases are a match to TRBD2. Germline V gene lookup returns CDR1 SGHDN and CDR2 FVKESK. With 1 base clipped from V and 1 base from J, the junction kept 1 base outside the gene matches. The CDR3 consists of 15 residues.

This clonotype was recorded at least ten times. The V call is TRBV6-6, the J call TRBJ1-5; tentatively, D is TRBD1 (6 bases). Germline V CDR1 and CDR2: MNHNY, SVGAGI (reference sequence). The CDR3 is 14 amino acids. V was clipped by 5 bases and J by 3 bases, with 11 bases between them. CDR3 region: CASSPGHLNQPQHF. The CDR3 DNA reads TGTGCCAGCAGTCCGGGACACCTCAATCAGCCCCAGCATTTT.

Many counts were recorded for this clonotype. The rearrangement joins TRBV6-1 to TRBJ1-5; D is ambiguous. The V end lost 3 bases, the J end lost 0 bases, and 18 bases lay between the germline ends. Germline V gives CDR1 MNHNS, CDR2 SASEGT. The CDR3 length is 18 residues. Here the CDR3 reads CASSEVLGLGYSNQPQHF. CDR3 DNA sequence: TGTGCCAGCAGTGAGGTGCTAGGGCTGGGCTATAGCAATCAGCCCCAGCATTTT.

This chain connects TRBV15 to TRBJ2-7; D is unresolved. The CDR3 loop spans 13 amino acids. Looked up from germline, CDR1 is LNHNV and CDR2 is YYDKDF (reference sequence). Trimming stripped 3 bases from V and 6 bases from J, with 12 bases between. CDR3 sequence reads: CATSSSFTREQYF. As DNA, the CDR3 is TGTGCCACCAGCAGTAGCTTTACGCGCGAGCAGTACTTC.